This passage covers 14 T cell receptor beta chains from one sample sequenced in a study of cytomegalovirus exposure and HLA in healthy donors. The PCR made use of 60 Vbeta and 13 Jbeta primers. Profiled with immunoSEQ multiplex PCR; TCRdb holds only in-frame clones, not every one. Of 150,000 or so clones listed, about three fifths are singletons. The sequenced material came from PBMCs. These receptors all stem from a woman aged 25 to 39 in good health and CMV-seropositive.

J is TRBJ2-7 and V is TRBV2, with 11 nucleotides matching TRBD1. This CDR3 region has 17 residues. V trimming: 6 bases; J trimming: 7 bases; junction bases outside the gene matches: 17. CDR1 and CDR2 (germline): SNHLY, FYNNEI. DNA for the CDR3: TGTGCCAGCAGGGACGAGCACACCGGACAGGGGGCTAGGGAGCAGTACTTC. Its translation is CASRDEHTGQGAREQYF.

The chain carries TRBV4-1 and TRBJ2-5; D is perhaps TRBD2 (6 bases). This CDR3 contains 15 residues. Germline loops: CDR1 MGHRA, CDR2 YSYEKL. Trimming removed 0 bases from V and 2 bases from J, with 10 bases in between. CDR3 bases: TGCGCCAGCAGCCAAGATTTGCGGGGACAAGAGACCCAGTACTTC. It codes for CASSQDLRGQETQYF.

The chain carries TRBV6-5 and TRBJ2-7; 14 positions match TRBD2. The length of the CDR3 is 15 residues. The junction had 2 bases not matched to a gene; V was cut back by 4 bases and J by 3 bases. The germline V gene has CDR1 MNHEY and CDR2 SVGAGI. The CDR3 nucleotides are TGTGCCAGCAGTTGGACTAGCGGGGGGAACTACGAGCAGTACTTC. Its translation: CASSWTSGGNYEQYF.

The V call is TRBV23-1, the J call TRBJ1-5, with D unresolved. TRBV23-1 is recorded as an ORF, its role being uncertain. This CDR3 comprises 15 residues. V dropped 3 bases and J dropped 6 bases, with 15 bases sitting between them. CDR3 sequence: CASSHPTEFAQPQHF. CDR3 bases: TGCGCCAGCAGTCACCCTACAGAGTTCGCTCAGCCCCAGCATTTT.

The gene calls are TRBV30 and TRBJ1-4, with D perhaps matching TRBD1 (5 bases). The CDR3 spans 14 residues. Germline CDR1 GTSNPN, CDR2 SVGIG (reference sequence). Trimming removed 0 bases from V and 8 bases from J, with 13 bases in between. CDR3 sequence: CAWSVGHLPEKLFF. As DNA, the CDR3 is TGTGCCTGGAGTGTTGGACACCTGCCCGAAAAACTGTTTTTT.

The chain's CDR3 is CASTSGTGYNEQFF. As DNA, the CDR3 is TGTGCCAGCACGAGTGGGACAGGGTACAATGAGCAGTTCTTC. The chain employs TRBV7-9 and TRBJ2-1; 9 bases align to TRBD1. Germline CDR1 is SEHNR and CDR2 is FQNEAQ (reference sequence). V lost 7 bases, J lost 4 bases, and 5 bases stayed unmatched. The CDR3 spans 14 residues.

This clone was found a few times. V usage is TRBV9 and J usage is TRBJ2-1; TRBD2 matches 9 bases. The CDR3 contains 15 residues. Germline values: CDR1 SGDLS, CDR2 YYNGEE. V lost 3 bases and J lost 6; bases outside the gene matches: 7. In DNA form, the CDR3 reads TGTGCCAGCAGCGAGGGACTAGCATTGGGCAATGAGCAGTTCTTC. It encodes CASSEGLALGNEQFF.

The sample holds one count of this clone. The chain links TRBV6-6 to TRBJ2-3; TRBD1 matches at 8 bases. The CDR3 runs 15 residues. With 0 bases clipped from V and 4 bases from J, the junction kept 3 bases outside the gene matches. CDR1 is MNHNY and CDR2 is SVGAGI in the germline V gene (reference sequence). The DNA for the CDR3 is TGTGCCAGCAGTTACTCGGGGACAGGATCAGATACGCAGTATTTT. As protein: CASSYSGTGSDTQYF.

The CDR3 loop is CASSLASDTQYF. CDR3 sequence (DNA): TGCGCCAGCAGCTTGGCCTCAGATACGCAGTATTTT. The V gene is TRBV5-1, the J gene TRBJ2-3, with D uncertain. Between the trimmed V and J ends, which lost 0 bases and 4 bases, there was a span of 3 bases. The CDR3 runs to 12 residues. Germline CDR1 is SGHRS and CDR2 is YFSETQ.

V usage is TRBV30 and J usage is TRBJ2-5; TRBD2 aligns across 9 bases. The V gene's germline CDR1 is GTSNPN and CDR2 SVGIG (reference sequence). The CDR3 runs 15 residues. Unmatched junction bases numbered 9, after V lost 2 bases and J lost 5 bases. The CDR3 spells CAWSRPGTSTETQYF. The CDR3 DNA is TGTGCCTGGAGTCGGCCCGGGACTAGCACGGAGACCCAGTACTTC.

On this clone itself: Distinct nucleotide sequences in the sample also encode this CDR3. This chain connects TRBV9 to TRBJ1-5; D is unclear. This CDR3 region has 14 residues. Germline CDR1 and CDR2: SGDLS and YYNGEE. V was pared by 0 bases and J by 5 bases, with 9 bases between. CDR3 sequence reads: CASSVGAYDQPQHF. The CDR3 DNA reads TGTGCCAGCAGCGTAGGAGCTTACGATCAGCCCCAGCATTTT.

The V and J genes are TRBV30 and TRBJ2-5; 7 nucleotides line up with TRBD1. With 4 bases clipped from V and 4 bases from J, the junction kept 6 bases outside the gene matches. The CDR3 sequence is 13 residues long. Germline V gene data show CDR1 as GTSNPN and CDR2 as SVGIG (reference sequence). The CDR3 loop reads CAWNSGGPETQYF. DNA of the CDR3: TGTGCCTGGAATTCAGGGGGTCCAGAGACCCAGTACTTC.

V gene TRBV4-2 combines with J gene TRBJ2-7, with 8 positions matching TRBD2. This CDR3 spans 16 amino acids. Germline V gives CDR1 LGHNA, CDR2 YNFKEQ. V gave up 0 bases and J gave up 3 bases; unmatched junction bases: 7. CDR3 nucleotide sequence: TGTGCCAGCAGCCAAGACGCCGGGACTAGAGTCTACGAGCAGTACTTC. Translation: CASSQDAGTRVYEQYF.

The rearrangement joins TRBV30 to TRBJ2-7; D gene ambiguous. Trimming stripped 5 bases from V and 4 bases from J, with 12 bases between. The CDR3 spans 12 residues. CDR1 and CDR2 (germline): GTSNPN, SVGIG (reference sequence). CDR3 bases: TGTGCCTGGGCCCTTGGCGGTTACGAGCAGTACTTC. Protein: CAWALGGYEQYF.